The rows below give T cell receptor beta chains drawn from one sample of a study of type 1 regulatory T cells. TCRdb reanalysed the reads using MiXCR and keeps one entry per CDR3 protein. The sample has 90,000 to 100,000 distinct CDR3 sequences; roughly 28% are singletons. Sequencing used CD4+ T cells, either the whole sample or a sorted fraction (not recorded which). These receptors all stem from a human donor in good health. CDR3s leave out the opening cysteine and the closing phenylalanine or tryptophan. Fields, in order: V gene, CDR3 protein.

v_call: TRBV6-6; cdr3_aa: ASSGGSGTSGYEQY
v_call: TRBV24-1; cdr3_aa: ATSDFGDGYT
v_call: TRBV18; cdr3_aa: ASSPRSLAGALNTGELF
v_call: TRBV5-4; cdr3_aa: ASSADTTDTQY
v_call: TRBV2; cdr3_aa: ASLRAYEQY
v_call: TRBV5-4; cdr3_aa: ASSQTPREETQY
v_call: TRBV10-3; cdr3_aa: AISGGAGVGTDTQY
v_call: TRBV10-3; cdr3_aa: ATGTRDLSGHEQY
v_call: TRBV7-2; cdr3_aa: ASSRGQGSQPQH
v_call: TRBV27; cdr3_aa: ASSLPPGQGFHNEQF
v_call: TRBV11-2; cdr3_aa: ASSSGVSGTDTQY
v_call: TRBV28; cdr3_aa: ASRPPGQGFQAF
v_call: TRBV7-2; cdr3_aa: ASSFFQLAGPRETQY
v_call: TRBV5-6; cdr3_aa: ASRRPGDGANVLT
v_call: TRBV5-1; cdr3_aa: ASSLTGVEAF
v_call: TRBV29-1; cdr3_aa: SVLTGGGNTIY
v_call: TRBV5-1; cdr3_aa: ASSVTGTGNTEAF
v_call: TRBV14; cdr3_aa: ASSRQGNTEAF
v_call: TRBV29-1; cdr3_aa: SVTGGEGSTNEKLF
v_call: TRBV7-2; cdr3_aa: ASRAVMGGEQY
v_call: TRBV6-2/TRBV6-3; cdr3_aa: ASINRGPGANVLT
v_call: TRBV11-3; cdr3_aa: ASSLEGMTDTQY
v_call: TRBV3-1; cdr3_aa: ASRLSDLRSSYNEQF
v_call: TRBV12-3/TRBV12-4; cdr3_aa: ASRRGVPNEQF
v_call: TRBV5-1; cdr3_aa: ASRQTGTGVEKLF
v_call: TRBV27; cdr3_aa: ASSYSNSNTEAF
v_call: TRBV4-2; cdr3_aa: ASSQDPGSGGYT
v_call: TRBV3-1; cdr3_aa: ASSLTGNTEAF
v_call: TRBV5-1; cdr3_aa: ASTSPVKSGPHTQY
v_call: TRBV2; cdr3_aa: ASKSLENEQY
v_call: TRBV9; cdr3_aa: ASSGGGAGDAYEQY
v_call: TRBV19; cdr3_aa: ASSIVGASSYEQY
v_call: TRBV7-8; cdr3_aa: ASSKVFVRRTDNSPLH
v_call: TRBV5-1; cdr3_aa: ASSLSLLSGANVLT
v_call: TRBV7-2; cdr3_aa: ASNPRPSGGTYEQY
v_call: TRBV5-1; cdr3_aa: ASSLAVGGGTYEQY
v_call: TRBV12-3/TRBV12-4; cdr3_aa: ASSLVGGGTDTQY
v_call: TRBV19; cdr3_aa: ASLSQTSGNTYNEQF
v_call: TRBV5-5; cdr3_aa: ATAGELNTEAF
v_call: TRBV10-3; cdr3_aa: AIGTAREQY
v_call: TRBV7-2; cdr3_aa: ASSLWREETQY
v_call: TRBV20-1; cdr3_aa: SARAWRREATKNIQY
v_call: TRBV20-1; cdr3_aa: SARDRRSANYGYT
v_call: TRBV7-2; cdr3_aa: ASSLVQNQPQH
v_call: TRBV7-9; cdr3_aa: ASSLTPSGNEQF
v_call: TRBV7-2; cdr3_aa: ASSFQVAGTSTDTQY
v_call: TRBV19; cdr3_aa: ASTDWWVPSSYNEQF
v_call: TRBV27; cdr3_aa: ASSLRDLGANEQF
v_call: TRBV20-1; cdr3_aa: SASDETQY
v_call: TRBV25-1; cdr3_aa: ASSELGLAGISEQY
v_call: TRBV19; cdr3_aa: ASGQGGHEQY
v_call: TRBV7-3; cdr3_aa: ASSLTPDSEAF
v_call: TRBV7-8; cdr3_aa: ASSFAGTSGREGTNEQF
v_call: TRBV30; cdr3_aa: AWRRREATGELF
v_call: TRBV28; cdr3_aa: ASSFPRTAKETQY
v_call: TRBV3-1; cdr3_aa: ASRPRRGGGTDTQY
v_call: TRBV20-1; cdr3_aa: SASLVQWPRGNQPQH
v_call: TRBV7-6; cdr3_aa: ASSLQMVSPLNEQF
v_call: TRBV7-6; cdr3_aa: ASLTGYRYEQY
v_call: TRBV2; cdr3_aa: ASSVDSIGPPEQF